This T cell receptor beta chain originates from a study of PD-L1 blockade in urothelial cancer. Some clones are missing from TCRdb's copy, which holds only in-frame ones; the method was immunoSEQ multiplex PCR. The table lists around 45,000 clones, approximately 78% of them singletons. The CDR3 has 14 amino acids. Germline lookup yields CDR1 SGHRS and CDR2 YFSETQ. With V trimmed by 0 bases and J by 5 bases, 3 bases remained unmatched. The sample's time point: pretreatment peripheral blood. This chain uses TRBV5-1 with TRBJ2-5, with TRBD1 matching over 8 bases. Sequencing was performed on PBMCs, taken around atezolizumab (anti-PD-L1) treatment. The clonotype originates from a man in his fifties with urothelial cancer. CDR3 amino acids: CASSLGTGMETQYF. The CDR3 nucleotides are TGCGCCAGCAGCTTGGGGACAGGGATGGAGACCCAGTACTTC.